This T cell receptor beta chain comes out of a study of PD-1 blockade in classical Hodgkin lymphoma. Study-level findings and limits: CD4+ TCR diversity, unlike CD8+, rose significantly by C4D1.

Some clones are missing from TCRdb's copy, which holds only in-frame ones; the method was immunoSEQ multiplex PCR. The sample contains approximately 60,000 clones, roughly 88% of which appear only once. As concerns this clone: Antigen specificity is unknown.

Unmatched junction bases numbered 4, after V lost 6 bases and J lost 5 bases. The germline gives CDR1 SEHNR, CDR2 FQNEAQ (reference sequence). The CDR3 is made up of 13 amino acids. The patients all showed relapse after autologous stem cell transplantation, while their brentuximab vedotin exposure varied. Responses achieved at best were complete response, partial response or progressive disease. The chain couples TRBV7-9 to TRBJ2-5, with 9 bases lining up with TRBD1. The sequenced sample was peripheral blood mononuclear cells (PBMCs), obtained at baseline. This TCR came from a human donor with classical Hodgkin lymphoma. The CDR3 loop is CASRQGAAETQYF. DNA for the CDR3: TGTGCCAGCAGACAGGGGGCGGCCGAGACCCAGTACTTC. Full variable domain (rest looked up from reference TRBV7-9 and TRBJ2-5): DTGVSQNPRHKITKRGQNVTFRCDPISEHNRLYWYRQTLGQGPEFLTYFQNEAQLEKSRLLSDRFSAERPKGSFSTLEIQRTEQGDSAMYLCASRQGAAETQYFGPGTRLLVL.